What follows describes a single T cell receptor (beta chain). Synthetic analogs of TCR templates were spiked into every PCR. Data came from immunoSEQ multiplex PCR; TCRdb stores just in-frame clones and leaves some out. The data hold some 23,000 clones, with around 82% observed a single time. Sample time point: peripheral blood 6 weeks after treatment start. Per-patient samples, pretreatment and on-treatment, numbered 1 to 8. This specimen belongs to a study of PD-L1 blockade in urothelial cancer. Across the whole study: Counts from blood samples showed a median of roughly 150,000 T cells.

The trim removed 10 bases at V and 8 bases at J, leaving 15 bases unmatched. Germline CDR1 is ENHRY and CDR2 is SYGVKD. The CDR3 is 15 amino acids. This chain joins TRBV10-3 and TRBJ1-2; 11 bases agree with TRBD1. The clonotype was recovered from a man aged 65 to 79 with urothelial cancer. The starting material was PBMCs, obtained around atezolizumab (anti-PD-L1) treatment. The CDR3 spells CATYPGQGATKGYTF. CDR3 coding DNA: TGTGCCACCTACCCTGGACAGGGGGCGACGAAGGGCTACACCTTC.